Listed below are T cell receptor beta chains from one sample, sequenced in a study of T cell repertoires in cytomegalovirus infection. MiXCR, run by TCRdb on the reads, gives a single entry per CDR3 protein. The sample yields about 740,000 distinct CDR3 sequences, roughly 36% seen once. The antigens these receptors bind are not known. This sample comprised cultured PBMCs, obtained from culture after CMV antigen stimulation. The source is a human donor in good health (CMV status not recorded). Some clones in this sample may be carry-over from other donors' samples. The conserved cysteine and the conserved F or W are not part of the CDR3 here.

j_call: TRBJ2-7; v_call: TRBV6-2/TRBV6-3; cdr3_length: 12; cdr3_aa: ASSYEAGFDEQY
j_call: TRBJ1-5; v_call: TRBV7-8; cdr3_length: 13; cdr3_aa: ASSLAGRSNQPQH
j_call: TRBJ2-2; v_call: TRBV4-1; cdr3_length: 19; cdr3_aa: ASSQNPREGRGGDPTGELF
j_call: TRBJ2-7; v_call: TRBV7-2; cdr3_length: 17; cdr3_aa: ASSLVPQIRATRSYEQY
j_call: TRBJ2-7; v_call: TRBV20-1; cdr3_length: 12; cdr3_aa: SARRRTGAYEQY
j_call: TRBJ2-3; v_call: TRBV7-2; cdr3_length: 14; cdr3_aa: ASSLMTGGSTDTQY
j_call: TRBJ2-7; v_call: TRBV2; cdr3_length: 11; cdr3_aa: ASSYQRDTEQY
j_call: TRBJ1-1; v_call: TRBV12-5; cdr3_length: 12; cdr3_aa: ASGSDRGTTEAF
j_call: TRBJ2-7; v_call: TRBV7-2; cdr3_length: 10; cdr3_aa: ASSLPTYEQY
j_call: TRBJ2-2; v_call: TRBV12-3/TRBV12-4; cdr3_length: 12; cdr3_aa: ATSRQTNTGELF
j_call: TRBJ1-1; v_call: TRBV6-2/TRBV6-3; cdr3_length: 11; cdr3_aa: ASSQDRLTEAF
j_call: TRBJ2-3; v_call: TRBV7-6; cdr3_length: 14; cdr3_aa: ASSQGGLYLTDTQY
j_call: TRBJ2-1; v_call: TRBV15; cdr3_length: 13; cdr3_aa: ATSRDLAGDNEQF
j_call: TRBJ1-1; v_call: TRBV11-2; cdr3_length: 12; cdr3_aa: ASSSPRRNTEAF
j_call: TRBJ2-1; v_call: TRBV6-6; cdr3_length: 13; cdr3_aa: ASSYWYLPGNEQF
j_call: TRBJ1-6; v_call: TRBV18; cdr3_length: 14; cdr3_aa: ASSPSSSTAPGPLH
j_call: TRBJ1-4; v_call: TRBV15; cdr3_length: 15; cdr3_aa: ATSDRPLQGAGEKLF
j_call: TRBJ2-7; v_call: TRBV7-6; cdr3_length: 13; cdr3_aa: ASSFGRDRGDEQY
j_call: TRBJ1-4; v_call: TRBV7-3; cdr3_length: 10; cdr3_aa: AVLGNGEKLF
j_call: TRBJ2-3; v_call: TRBV19; cdr3_length: 13; cdr3_aa: ASLPPPGWADTQY
j_call: TRBJ2-3; v_call: TRBV11-2; cdr3_length: 13; cdr3_aa: ASSFGGILWDTQY
j_call: TRBJ1-1; v_call: TRBV4-1; cdr3_length: 14; cdr3_aa: ASSQLPSPPGTEAF
j_call: TRBJ1-1; v_call: TRBV7-2; cdr3_length: 14; cdr3_aa: ASSTRGQGASTEAF
j_call: TRBJ1-4; v_call: TRBV5-4; cdr3_length: 14; cdr3_aa: ASSSGQGATNEKLF
j_call: TRBJ1-2; v_call: TRBV2; cdr3_length: 10; cdr3_aa: ASSGLLYGYT
j_call: TRBJ2-7; v_call: TRBV12-3/TRBV12-4; cdr3_length: 11; cdr3_aa: ASSFAAPYEQY
j_call: TRBJ1-1; v_call: TRBV11-2; cdr3_length: 10; cdr3_aa: ASSSRETEAF
j_call: TRBJ2-6; v_call: TRBV7-9; cdr3_length: 16; cdr3_aa: ASSLFGTEYSGANVLT
j_call: TRBJ1-6; v_call: TRBV7-2; cdr3_length: 15; cdr3_aa: ASSPGQDFSYNSPLH
j_call: TRBJ1-2; v_call: TRBV7-8; cdr3_length: 14; cdr3_aa: ASSLEGILLNYGYT
j_call: TRBJ1-1; v_call: TRBV6-6; cdr3_length: 14; cdr3_aa: ASTTRESGGFPEAF